This T cell receptor (beta chain) was sequenced during a study of blood T cell repertoires in COVID-19. Study background: Sites in the United States, Italy and Spain provided acute and convalescent COVID-19 samples. In each case, the material was cDNA or gDNA derived from T cells, B-cell-depleted T cells, or PBMCs.

V was clipped by 7 bases and J by 4 bases; unmatched bases: 7. The CDR3 is made up of 14 amino acids. The germline V gene has CDR1 LGHDT and CDR2 YNNKEL (reference sequence). Original processing methods: Amplification of reference gene primers was used by the study to estimate nucleated cell counts. Measured with immunoSEQ multiplex PCR; TCRdb has only the in-frame clones, and not every one. V and J calls and clone size come straight from that table; D and trimming were deduced from the DNA. Altogether 250,000 to 300,000 clones are present, around 87% being singletons, with the ten largest covering 2.2%.

This chain uses TRBV3-1 (or the pseudogene TRBV3-2) with TRBJ1-1, with 9 positions matching TRBD1. The TCR was taken from a woman aged 45 to 65 who had recovered from COVID-19. Material for sequencing was peripheral blood. CDR3 region: CASNGQGQRTEAFF. The DNA of the CDR3 is TGTGCCAGCAACGGACAGGGGCAACGCACTGAAGCTTTCTTT.